Following are 17 T cell receptor beta chains from one sample sequenced in a study of blood T cell repertoires in COVID-19. Profiled with immunoSEQ multiplex PCR; TCRdb holds only in-frame clones, not every one. The repertoire consists of around 93,000 clones, with about 81% occurring once and the leading ten covering more than 15%. The sequenced sample was peripheral blood. These receptors were collected from an elderly man with acute or convalescent COVID-19.

With regard to this clone: A much larger clonotype is one base distant, so this may be a read error. The chain employs TRBV27 and TRBJ2-7; no reliable D call. Germline V CDR1 and CDR2: MNHEY, SMNVEV (reference sequence). The CDR3 runs 13 residues. The CDR3 DNA reads TGTGTCAGCAGTTCCCTTTTCGTCTACGAGCAGTACTTC. As protein: CVSSSLFVYEQYF.

This rearrangement joins TRBV7-2 to TRBJ1-5; D remains ambiguous. Germline CDR1 SGHTA, CDR2 FQGNSA. The V end was cut by 1 base, the J end by 2 bases, with 15 bases between. The CDR3 is made up of 17 amino acids. The CDR3 spells CASSLGARVGGNQPQHF. CDR3 DNA: TGTGCCAGCAGCTTAGGCGCGAGGGTAGGCGGCAATCAGCCCCAGCATTTT.

J is TRBJ1-6 and V is TRBV18; possible D gene TRBD1, 6 bases. The CDR3 has 15 amino acids. Germline-derived CDR1 and CDR2 are KGHSH and LQKENI. V gave up 3 bases and J gave up 7 bases, with 13 bases separating them. The chain's CDR3 is CASSPLQGHNSPLHF. In nucleotides, the CDR3 is TGTGCCAGCTCACCCCTACAGGGACACAATTCACCCCTCCACTTT.

This clone has only a few counts. V gene TRBV9 combines with J gene TRBJ1-2; 9 positions match TRBD1. The CDR3 is made up of 15 amino acids. Germline V gives CDR1 SGDLS, CDR2 YYNGEE. The V and J ends lost 0 bases and 8 bases, in that order; junction bases with no gene match: 8. The DNA for the CDR3 is TGTGCCAGCAGCGTAGACCTACAGGGGGCTGAGGGCTACACCTTC. Amino acids: CASSVDLQGAEGYTF. The full variable domain, with the rest looked up from reference TRBV9 and TRBJ1-2, is DSGVTQTPKHLITATGQRVTLRCSPRSGDLSVYWYQQSLDQGLQFLIQYYNGEERAKGNILERFSAQQFPDLHSELNLSSLELGDSALYFCASSVDLQGAEGYTFGSGTRLTVV.

The rearrangement joins TRBV6-5 to TRBJ2-7; 7 bases are a match to TRBD1. Germline V gene data show CDR1 as MNHEY and CDR2 as SVGAGI. J lost 2 bases, V lost 4 bases, and 8 bases had no gene match. The CDR3 length is 15 residues. The chain's CDR3 is CASSSWSGGAYEQYF. The CDR3 nucleotides read TGTGCCAGCAGTTCTTGGTCAGGGGGTGCCTACGAGCAGTACTTC.

The chain is built from TRBV6-2 or TRBV6-3 and TRBJ2-7, with 10 positions matching TRBD1. J lost 4 bases, V lost 5 bases, and 5 bases had no gene match. Germline V gene data show CDR1 as MNHEY and CDR2 as SVGEGT. The CDR3 length is 14 residues. The CDR3 DNA is TGTGCCAGCAGTCGGGACAGGGGAGAATACGAGCAGTACTTC. The encoded protein is CASSRDRGEYEQYF.

The CDR3 DNA is TGTGCCACCAGCAGAGGGGACACAGCCTACGAGCAGTACTTC. Residues: CATSRGDTAYEQYF. This rearrangement joins TRBV15 to TRBJ2-7; TRBD1 is a possible D gene (6 bases). This CDR3 region has 14 residues. The germline V gene encodes CDR1 LNHNV and CDR2 YYDKDF (reference sequence). The V and J ends lost 1 base and 2 bases respectively, with 9 bases between them.

This chain connects TRBV30 to TRBJ1-2; a possible D gene is TRBD1 (5 bases). The CDR3 consists of 12 residues. V dropped 2 bases and J dropped 4 bases, with 8 bases sitting between them. Germline V gene sequence: CDR1 GTSNPN, CDR2 SVGIG (reference sequence). The DNA of the CDR3 is TGTGCCTGGAGTTCGGGACTCTATGGCTACACCTTC. It yields the protein CAWSSGLYGYTF.

This clone was seen more than once but under ten times. The chain uses TRBV4-3 and TRBJ1-6, with 7 bases fitting TRBD1. V shed 4 bases and J 9 bases; nucleotides not matched to a gene: 6. This CDR3 has 14 amino acids. Germline loops: CDR1 LGHNA, CDR2 YSLEER. The chain's CDR3 is CASSPTGISSPLHF. Written as DNA, the CDR3 is TGCGCCAGCAGCCCGACAGGGATCAGTTCACCCCTCCACTTT.

Here the CDR3 DNA reads TGTGCCAGCAGCTTGTCAGGTAGCGGGAGGGCCGGGGAGACCCAGTACTTC. This gives the protein CASSLSGSGRAGETQYF. The chain recombines TRBV5-4 with TRBJ2-5; 11 positions agree with TRBD2. Losses at the gene ends were 1 base for V and 5 bases for J; bases not matched to a gene: 10. The CDR3 runs to 17 residues. From germline, CDR1 is SGHNT and CDR2 YYREEE (reference sequence).

The chain employs TRBV28 and TRBJ1-1; possible D gene TRBD1, 6 bases. Trimming removed 6 bases from V and 6 bases from J, with 17 bases in between. This CDR3 is built from 14 residues. The germline CDR1 and CDR2 sequences are MDHEN and SYDVKM. The DNA for the CDR3 is TGTGCCAGCAGGGGGCGACAGGAGGCGGCTGAAGCTTTCTTT. Protein sequence: CASRGRQEAAEAFF.

The gene calls are TRBV7-9 and TRBJ2-1; 12 bases are a match to TRBD2. Germline V lookup: CDR1 SEHNR, CDR2 FQNEAQ (reference sequence). The CDR3 is made up of 15 amino acids. Trimming cost V 5 bases and J 4 bases; bases outside gene matches: 3. The DNA for the CDR3 is TGTGCCAGCAGCCGACTAGCGGGGGCTTACAATGAGCAGTTCTTC. Protein: CASSRLAGAYNEQFF.

The V and J genes are TRBV27 and TRBJ2-7; possibly TRBD1 for D (7 bases). Trimming took 10 bases from V and 0 from J, leaving 13 bases between them. Looked up from germline, CDR1 is MNHEY and CDR2 is SMNVEV (reference sequence). The CDR3 loop spans 13 amino acids. CDR3 in DNA: TGTGCCACCGGGGGACAGTACTCCTACGAGCAGTACTTC. Residues: CATGGQYSYEQYF.

This clone was counted a few times. The J gene is TRBJ2-2, the V gene TRBV15; TRBD1 matches 8 bases. The CDR3 sequence is 14 residues long. J gave up 6 bases and V 5 bases, and 5 bases lay outside the gene matches. In germline, CDR1 is LNHNV, CDR2 YYDKDF (reference sequence). Written as DNA, the CDR3 is TGTGCCACCAGCGTTCTACAGGGGGCCGGGGAGCTGTTTTTT. The encoded protein is CATSVLQGAGELFF.

This clone appeared a single time. The rearrangement joins TRBV7-9 to TRBJ2-1, with no clear D. The CDR3 covers 14 residues. Deletions cut 5 bases from V and 5 bases from J, with 13 bases between. In germline, CDR1 is SEHNR, CDR2 FQNEAQ (reference sequence). CDR3 coding DNA: TGTGCCAGCAGCGGCGACGAGGCTAACAATGAGCAGTTCTTC. It yields the protein CASSGDEANNEQFF. The full variable domain, with the rest looked up from reference TRBV7-9 and TRBJ2-1, is DTGVSQNPRHKITKRGQNVTFRCDPISEHNRLYWYRQTLGQGPEFLTYFQNEAQLEKSRLLSDRFSAERPKGSFSTLEIQRTEQGDSAMYLCASSGDEANNEQFFGPGTRLTVL.

This clone showed up just a few times. The genes are TRBV6-2 or TRBV6-3 and TRBJ1-1; 8 bases are a match to TRBD1. The germline CDR1 and CDR2 sequences are MNHEY and SVGEGT. Trimming took 5 bases from V and 6 from J; bases not matched to a gene: 11. The CDR3 is made up of 15 amino acids. CDR3: CASSRRSDRDAEAFF. CDR3 DNA sequence: TGTGCCAGCAGTCGCCGATCGGACAGGGACGCTGAAGCTTTCTTT.

The gene calls are TRBV28 and TRBJ1-4, with TRBD1 matching over 7 bases. In germline, CDR1 is MDHEN, CDR2 SYDVKM. The CDR3 has 13 amino acids. V shed 9 bases and J 8 bases; nucleotides not matched to a gene: 9. The CDR3 sequence: CASLTGVGEKLFF. CDR3 DNA: TGTGCCAGTTTAACAGGGGTAGGAGAAAAACTGTTTTTT.